This TCR beta chain came from a study of graft-versus-host responses after intestinal transplantation. As for the study in general: As for transplant type, recipients had multivisceral, liver-intestinal, or isolated intestinal grafts. Every recipient had anti-thymocyte globulin induction and around three years of tacrolimus plus steroids. Study-wide results and limits: GvH clones were identified in recipient marrow, with some first appearing in ileum or blood.

Libraries were prepared by immunoSEQ multiplex PCR; TCRdb keeps only in-frame clonotypes and omits some of them. This sample carries about 50,000 clones, approximately 84% of them seen once, and the ten largest clones take 0.45% to 0.55%. Germline trimming cut 3 bases from V and 5 bases from J; bases unmatched to any gene: 6. Per germline, CDR1 ENHRY and CDR2 SYGVKD. This CDR3 has 15 amino acids. Turning to this clone: Its antigen is currently unknown.

J is TRBJ2-1 and V is TRBV10-3; 8 bases agree with TRBD2. The sample consisted of unstimulated CD4+ T cells sorted from spleen or lymph node cells, taken before transplant. The sequence was collected from a human donor who was the organ donor for an intestinal transplant. The chain's CDR3 is CAISDLGRGNNEQFF. In DNA form, the CDR3 reads TGTGCCATCAGTGACCTCGGGAGGGGAAACAATGAGCAGTTCTTC.